This TCR beta chain was identified in a study of shared clonotypes between healthy human individuals. Terminally differentiated effector memory CD45RA+ cells were excluded by CCR7 positive selection of CD45RO-negative cells. The V end lost 0 bases, the J end lost 0 bases, and 21 bases lay between the germline ends. CDR3 length: 19 residues. CDR1 is LGHNA, CDR2 YSLEER, per germline. Clones were read by immunoSEQ multiplex PCR, and TCRdb kept only the in-frame ones, dropping some. The table lists under 2,000,000 clones, less than 95% of them singletons. The sample was naive CD8+ T cells sorted from blood. The chain couples TRBV4-3 to TRBJ2-7; D possibly matches TRBD1 or TRBD2 (5 bases each). The TCR sequence derives from a young man in good health. The CDR3 loop reads CASSQDLLGVGESSYEQYF. The CDR3 region has the DNA TGCGCCAGCAGCCAAGACTTACTAGGGGTTGGCGAGAGCTCCTACGAGCAGTACTTC.